Below are 18 T cell receptor beta chains sequenced from a single sample in a study of T cells in Graves' hyperthyroidism and ophthalmopathy (dated by TCRdb to between 2017 and 2020). Libraries were made using multiplex PCR. The listed sequencing device is Illumina HiSeq 2000. The TCR beta CDR3 regions were amplified from RNA transcripts. A first-round RT-PCR of the TCR CDR3 used the HTBI primer set with the Qiagen OneStep RT-PCR kit. TCRdb trimmed public reads at Q25 via fastp, called clones via MiXCR and kept in-frame beta chains. Entries that share a CDR3 protein sequence are merged under the most common genes and DNA. A total of some 620,000 distinct CDR3 sequences appear in this sample, around 15% of them only once. The top ten constitute around 3.9% of the sample. Sequences were obtained from blood. The receptors were gathered from a woman in her twenties or thirties with Graves' hyperthyroidism.

This clonotype was counted at least ten times. This chain links TRBV10-3 with TRBJ1-6; 10 positions agree with TRBD1. Trimming removed 6 bases from V and 9 bases from J; junction bases left unmatched: 8. This CDR3 has 15 amino acids. From germline, CDR1 is ENHRY and CDR2 SYGVKD. In DNA, the CDR3 is TGTGCCATCAGGGCCACCGGGACAGGGGCTTCACCCCTCCACTTT. Translating it yields CAIRATGTGASPLHF.

The chain combines TRBV29-1 with TRBJ2-3, with 8 bases that match TRBD1. Germline V gene data show CDR1 as SQVTM and CDR2 as ANQGSEA. The CDR3 consists of 18 residues. V lost 7 bases and J lost 2; bases outside the gene matches: 20. CDR3 nucleotides: TGCAGCGCCCTCCATTTGGGGGTCCAGGGGGCCTTCACAGATACGCAGTATTTT. This encodes CSALHLGVQGAFTDTQYF.

The rearrangement joins TRBV3-1 to TRBJ2-2; D is perhaps TRBD1 or TRBD2 (5 bases each). The ends were cut back, 2 bases at V and 3 bases at J, with 13 bases in the middle. This CDR3 region has 16 residues. Germline V gene sequence: CDR1 LGHDT, CDR2 YNNKEL (reference sequence). CDR3 DNA sequence: TGTGCCAGCAGCCAAATGCCGGGACGATACACCGGGGAGCTGTTTTTT. The encoded protein is CASSQMPGRYTGELFF.

This clonotype was detected many times. CDR3 residues: CASSTGTSGVDTQYF. CDR3 DNA: TGTGCCAGCAGCACCGGGACTAGCGGGGTAGATACGCAGTATTTT. V is TRBV7-2 and J is TRBJ2-3; 13 bases fit TRBD2. The CDR3 length is 15 residues. Per germline, CDR1 SGHTA and CDR2 FQGNSA. J gave up 5 bases and V 5 bases, and 4 bases lay outside the gene matches.

This clonotype was picked up a small number of times. The V call is TRBV30, the J call TRBJ1-2; D gene ambiguous. CDR1 GTSNPN and CDR2 SVGIG come from the germline V gene (reference sequence). The V and J ends lost 0 bases and 4 bases respectively, with 15 bases between them. This CDR3 contains 15 residues. CDR3 nucleotide sequence: TGTGCCTGGAGTGTACCGGGAGGGAGCGCCTATGGCTACACCTTC. It yields the protein CAWSVPGGSAYGYTF. The full variable domain, rest sourced from reference TRBV30 and TRBJ1-2, is SQTIHQWPATLVQPVGSPLSLECTVEGTSNPNLYWYRQAAGRGLQLLFYSVGIGQISSEVPQNLSASRPQDRQFILSSKKLLLSDSGFYLCAWSVPGGSAYGYTFGSGTRLTVV.

This clonotype occurred many times. The chain links TRBV2 to TRBJ1-4; D is perhaps TRBD1 (5 bases). The CDR3 extends over 13 amino acids. V gave up 5 bases and J gave up 5 bases, with 9 bases separating them. CDR1 SNHLY and CDR2 FYNNEI come from the germline V gene. Here the CDR3 reads CASSRQPNEKLFF. The CDR3 nucleotides read TGTGCCAGCAGTAGACAGCCCAATGAAAAACTGTTTTTT.

CDR3 sequence (DNA): TGCAGTGCTCCCCCCGGGACAGGGGGCGCAAGAAATGGGGCCAACGTCCTGACTTTC. It codes for CSAPPGTGGARNGANVLTF. V is TRBV20-1 and J is TRBJ2-6; 12 nucleotides align to TRBD1. Germline lookup yields CDR1 DFQATT and CDR2 SNEGSKA (reference sequence). The length of the CDR3 is 19 residues. V gave up 5 bases and J gave up 3 bases; unmatched junction bases: 14.

This clonotype has ten or more counts. As DNA, the CDR3 is TGTGCCAGCAGCTTTAGAGGTCGGACAGAGACCCAGTACTTC. Residues: CASSFRGRTETQYF. The J gene is TRBJ2-5, the V gene TRBV6-1; D uncertain. Between the trimmed V and J ends, which lost 6 bases and 4 bases, there was a span of 15 bases. Germline CDR1 reads MNHNS; CDR2 reads SASEGT. The length of the CDR3 is 14 residues.

This clonotype was recorded many times. V gene TRBV30 combines with J gene TRBJ2-1; TRBD1 matches at 7 bases. Germline CDR1 and CDR2: GTSNPN and SVGIG (reference sequence). With V trimmed by 8 bases and J by 1 base, 5 bases remained unmatched. CDR3 length: 13 amino acids. The CDR3 DNA follows: TGTGCCGGACACAGGGGATCCTACAATGAGCAGTTCTTC. This codes for CAGHRGSYNEQFF.

This clonotype was recorded at least ten times. The J gene is TRBJ1-1, the V gene TRBV7-2; the D gene is possibly TRBD1 (5 bases). Trimming took 3 bases from V and 10 from J, leaving 21 bases between them. The germline CDR1 and CDR2 sequences are SGHTA and FQGNSA. The CDR3 runs to 15 residues. The CDR3 spells CASSLYDGIWGGAFF. The CDR3 DNA reads as TGTGCCAGCAGCTTGTACGACGGGATTTGGGGCGGAGCTTTCTTT.

This clonotype was counted only a few times. The chain has TRBV5-1 and TRBJ2-5; a possible D gene is TRBD2 (5 bases). This CDR3 comprises 15 residues. Between the trimmed V and J ends, which lost 4 bases and 1 base, there was a span of 14 bases. Germline assignment: CDR1 SGHRS and CDR2 YFSETQ. The CDR3 reads CASSTGLALQETQYF. DNA of the CDR3: TGCGCCAGCAGCACCGGACTGGCGCTCCAAGAGACCCAGTACTTC.

This clonotype was observed a few times. This rearrangement joins TRBV28 to TRBJ1-1, with D uncertain. This CDR3 contains 14 residues. V was clipped by 1 base and J by 6 bases, with 12 bases between them. Germline CDR1 MDHEN, CDR2 SYDVKM. The CDR3 protein is CASSLLPRASEAFF. The CDR3 nucleotides are TGTGCCAGCAGTTTATTACCCCGGGCTTCTGAAGCTTTCTTT.

The V call is TRBV2, the J call TRBJ2-1; 9 bases line up with TRBD2. V lost 4 bases to trimming and J lost 9 bases; unmatched junction nucleotides: 7. Per germline, CDR1 SNHLY and CDR2 FYNNEI. CDR3 length: 14 residues. CDR3 sequence (DNA): TGTGCCAGCAGTGTAGCGGGAGAGGCTAGTGAGCAGTTCTTC. As protein: CASSVAGEASEQFF.

The sample holds a few counts of this clonotype. The J gene is TRBJ2-7, the V gene TRBV3-1, with 7 positions matching TRBD1. This CDR3 contains 13 residues. Unmatched junction bases numbered 6, after V lost 5 bases and J lost 5 bases. Germline V CDR1 and CDR2: LGHDT, YNNKEL (reference sequence). CDR3 in amino acids: CASSILGGDEQYF. The DNA for the CDR3 is TGTGCCAGCAGCATCCTAGGGGGCGACGAGCAGTACTTC.

This clonotype was found many times. The genes are TRBV28 and TRBJ2-1; the D gene could be TRBD1 or TRBD2 (6 bases each). Germline V gene lookup returns CDR1 MDHEN and CDR2 SYDVKM. CDR3 size: 15 residues. Trimming shortened V by 5 bases and J by 6 bases, and 17 bases separated the two germline ends. This CDR3 reads CASSPQGKGGNEQFF. The CDR3 DNA reads as TGTGCCAGCAGTCCCCAGGGTAAGGGGGGCAATGAGCAGTTCTTC.

This clonotype was detected ten times or more. The chain joins TRBV5-1 to TRBJ2-7, with TRBD1 matching 8 bases. CDR3 length: 13 amino acids. Trimming removed 4 bases from V and 2 bases from J; junction bases left unmatched: 2. The germline V gene has CDR1 SGHRS and CDR2 YFSETQ. The CDR3 is CASSTGGTYEQYF. The CDR3 coding sequence is TGCGCCAGCAGCACAGGGGGGACCTACGAGCAGTACTTC. The entire variable domain, with the rest obtained from reference TRBV5-1 and TRBJ2-7, is as follows: KAGVTQTPRYLIKTRGQQVTLSCSPISGHRSVSWYQQTPGQGLQFLFEYFSETQRNKGNFPGRFSGRQFSNSRSEMNVSTLELGDSALYLCASSTGGTYEQYFGPGTRLTVT.

Ten or more counts support this clonotype. Written as DNA, the CDR3 is TGTGCCAGCAGCCATGACCGACGGGGCACAGATACGCAGTATTTT. Its translation is CASSHDRRGTDTQYF. The genes are TRBV7-2 and TRBJ2-3; D is undetermined. Trimming took 5 bases from V and 1 from J, leaving 13 bases between them. Germline assignment: CDR1 SGHTA and CDR2 FQGNSA. There are 15 residues in the CDR3.

This clonotype showed up just a few times. The chain links TRBV27 to TRBJ2-1; maybe TRBD2 (5 bases). With 8 bases removed from V and 5 bases from J, the gap between germline ends came to 19 bases. Germline CDR1 and CDR2: MNHEY and SMNVEV (reference sequence). CDR3 size: 15 residues. The DNA of the CDR3 is TGTGCCAGCCTCGCTCACGGAGGAGAAAACAATGAGCAGTTCTTC. Protein product: CASLAHGGENNEQFF.